The 6 T cell receptor beta chains below all came from one sample that was sequenced in a study of human T cells and chemical hapten exposure. The time point is: patch test 1, 2 weeks after DPC sensitization. Indicated treatment: therapeutic diphenylcyclopropenone sensitization with weekly scalp DPC. MiXCR was run by TCRdb on the RACE reads, yielding one entry per CDR3 protein. Among around 340,000 distinct CDR3 sequences listed, roughly 6.9% were seen once. The sequences come from whole blood, collected in connection with sensitization to the hapten diphenylcyclopropenone (DPC). These receptors were obtained from a young woman with alopecia areata. Some clones in this sample may be carry-over from other donors' samples.

This clonotype has a handful of counts. The V and J genes are TRBV2 and TRBJ2-3; TRBD1 agrees at 8 bases. Germline-derived CDR1 and CDR2 are SNHLY and FYNNEI. With 2 bases clipped from V and 6 bases from J, the junction kept 7 bases outside the gene matches. The CDR3 is 15 residues long. Written as DNA, the CDR3 is TGTGCCAGCAGTGAAAGGGACAGGCCGCGGGATACGCAGTATTTT. Amino acids: CASSERDRPRDTQYF.

This clonotype was seen many times. This sequence joins TRBV4-1 and TRBJ2-7; unclear D gene. Per the germline V gene, CDR1 is MGHRA and CDR2 is YSYEKL. The CDR3 runs to 16 residues. V was pared by 2 bases and J by 5 bases, with 19 bases between. In DNA form, the CDR3 reads TGCGCCAGCAGCCAAAGCCGGTCATGGGATGACCACGAGCAGTACTTC. This sequence encodes CASSQSRSWDDHEQYF.

V gene TRBV28 combines with J gene TRBJ1-1, with D perhaps matching TRBD1 (5 bases). Germline values: CDR1 MDHEN, CDR2 SYDVKM. The germline V and J ends were trimmed by 3 bases and 0 bases, with 8 bases remaining between them. This CDR3 has 14 residues. CDR3: CASSFRVLNTEAFF. As DNA, the CDR3 is TGTGCCAGCAGTTTCAGGGTTTTGAACACTGAAGCTTTCTTT.

The V call is TRBV11-2, the J call TRBJ1-2; D possibly corresponds to TRBD1 (6 bases). In germline, CDR1 is SGHAT, CDR2 FQNNGV. The CDR3 has 18 residues. V dropped 1 base and J dropped 0 bases, with 18 bases sitting between them. The CDR3 DNA reads TGTGCCAGCAGCTTAGTCTCCGATATGGCAGGGGCTAACTATGGCTACACCTTC. This codes for CASSLVSDMAGANYGYTF.

The chain employs TRBV10-3 and TRBJ1-2; 7 bases agree with TRBD1. CDR1 is ENHRY and CDR2 is SYGVKD in the germline V gene. V was clipped by 5 bases and J by 7 bases; unmatched bases: 4. CDR3 length equals 12 residues. The CDR3 is CAISTTGVGYTF. The DNA for the CDR3 is TGTGCCATCAGTACTACAGGGGTTGGCTACACCTTC.

This clonotype has ten or more counts. J is TRBJ2-5 and V is TRBV7-2; D call uncertain. CDR1 is SGHTA and CDR2 is FQGNSA in the germline V gene. The CDR3 length is 13 residues. Trimming took 2 bases from V and 3 from J, leaving 7 bases between them. The CDR3 loop reads CASSLTQKETQYF. The CDR3 coding sequence is TGTGCCAGCAGCTTAACACAGAAAGAGACCCAGTACTTC. Together with reference TRBV7-2 and TRBJ2-5, the CDR3 gives the full variable domain: GAGVSQSPSNKVTEKGKDVELRCDPISGHTALYWYRQSLGQGLEFLIYFQGNSAPDKSGLPSDRFSAERTGGSVSTLTIQRTQQEDSAVYLCASSLTQKETQYFGPGTRLLVL.